This TCR beta chain originates from a study of blood T cell repertoires in COVID-19. Germline CDR1 is DFQATT and CDR2 is SNEGSKA (reference sequence). V lost 4 bases and J lost 6; bases outside the gene matches: 5. This CDR3 has 12 residues. Method: immunoSEQ multiplex PCR; TCRdb's copy keeps in-frame clones and lacks some. The sample records 170,000 or so clones, around 77% being singletons. Material for sequencing was peripheral blood. The chain combines TRBV20-1 with TRBJ2-7; 8 nucleotides line up with TRBD1. This TCR was sampled from a man aged 65 to 85 with active or convalescent COVID-19. CDR3 nucleotides: TGCAGTGCTAATGACAGGGGTTCCGAGCAGTACTTC. This encodes CSANDRGSEQYF.